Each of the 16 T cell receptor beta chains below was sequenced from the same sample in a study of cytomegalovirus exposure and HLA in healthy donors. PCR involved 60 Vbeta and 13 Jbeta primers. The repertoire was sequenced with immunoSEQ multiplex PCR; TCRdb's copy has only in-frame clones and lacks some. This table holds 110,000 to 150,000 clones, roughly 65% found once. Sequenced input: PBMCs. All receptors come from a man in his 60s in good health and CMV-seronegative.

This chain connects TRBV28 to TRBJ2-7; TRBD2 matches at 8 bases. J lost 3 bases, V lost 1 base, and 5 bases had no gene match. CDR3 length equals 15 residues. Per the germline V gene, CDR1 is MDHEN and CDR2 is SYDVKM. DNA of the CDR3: TGTGCCAGCAGTTTATTGACGGGAGGGAACTACGAGCAGTACTTC. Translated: CASSLLTGGNYEQYF.

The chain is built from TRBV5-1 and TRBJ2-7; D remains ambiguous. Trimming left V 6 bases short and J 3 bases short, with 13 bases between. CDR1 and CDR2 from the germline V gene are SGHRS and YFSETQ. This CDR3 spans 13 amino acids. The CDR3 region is CASNSPLSYEQYF. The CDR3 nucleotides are TGCGCCAGCAACAGTCCCCTGAGCTACGAGCAGTACTTC.

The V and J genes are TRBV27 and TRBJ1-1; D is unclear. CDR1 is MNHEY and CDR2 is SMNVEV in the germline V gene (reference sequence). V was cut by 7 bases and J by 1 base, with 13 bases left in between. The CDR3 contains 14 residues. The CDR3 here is CASKVEGGNTEAFF. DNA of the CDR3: TGTGCCAGCAAAGTAGAGGGCGGGAACACTGAAGCTTTCTTT.

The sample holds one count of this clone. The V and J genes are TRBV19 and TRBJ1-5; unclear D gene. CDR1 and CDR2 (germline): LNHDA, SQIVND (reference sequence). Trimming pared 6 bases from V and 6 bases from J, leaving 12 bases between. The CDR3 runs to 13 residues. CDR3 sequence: CASSTVGPQPQHF. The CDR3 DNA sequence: TGTGCCAGTAGCACCGTGGGCCCTCAGCCCCAGCATTTT.

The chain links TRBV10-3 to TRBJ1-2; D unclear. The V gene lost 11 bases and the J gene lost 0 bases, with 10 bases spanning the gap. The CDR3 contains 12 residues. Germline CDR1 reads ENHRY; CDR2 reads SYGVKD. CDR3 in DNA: TGTGCCCTATACAGAGCTAACTATGGCTACACCTTC. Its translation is CALYRANYGYTF.

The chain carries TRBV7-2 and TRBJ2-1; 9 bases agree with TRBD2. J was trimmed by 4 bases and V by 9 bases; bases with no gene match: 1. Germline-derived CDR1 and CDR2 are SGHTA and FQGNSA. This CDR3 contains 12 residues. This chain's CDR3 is CASLAGYNEQFF. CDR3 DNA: TGTGCCAGTCTAGCGGGATACAATGAGCAGTTCTTC.

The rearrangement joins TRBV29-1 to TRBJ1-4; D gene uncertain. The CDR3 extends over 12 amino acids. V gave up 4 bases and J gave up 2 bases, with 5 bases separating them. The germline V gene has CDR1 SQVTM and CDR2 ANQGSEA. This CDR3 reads CSVGQTNEKLFF. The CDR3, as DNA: TGCAGCGTTGGTCAGACTAATGAAAAACTGTTTTTT.

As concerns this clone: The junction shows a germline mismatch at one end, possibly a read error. CDR3 in DNA: TGTGCTAGCAGCTCCGACAGGATGAATGAGCAGTTCTTC. Amino acid sequence: CASSSDRMNEQFF. The V call is TRBV7-7, the J call TRBJ2-1; the D gene is possibly TRBD1 (6 bases). Germline V CDR1 and CDR2: SSHAT, FNYEAQ (reference sequence). CDR3 length equals 13 residues.

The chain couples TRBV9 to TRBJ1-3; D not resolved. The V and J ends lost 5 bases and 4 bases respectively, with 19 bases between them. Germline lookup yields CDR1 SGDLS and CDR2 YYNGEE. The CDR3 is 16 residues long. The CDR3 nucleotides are TGTGCCAGCAGTTTTAATGGAGGGTTAGGGGGAAACACCATATATTTT. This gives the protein CASSFNGGLGGNTIYF.

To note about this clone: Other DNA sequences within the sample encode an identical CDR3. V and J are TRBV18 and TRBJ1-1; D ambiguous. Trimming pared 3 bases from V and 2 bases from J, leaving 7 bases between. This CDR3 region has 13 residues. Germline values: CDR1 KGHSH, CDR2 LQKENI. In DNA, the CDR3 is TGTGCCAGCTCACCCACAAGTAACACTGAAGCTTTCTTT. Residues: CASSPTSNTEAFF.

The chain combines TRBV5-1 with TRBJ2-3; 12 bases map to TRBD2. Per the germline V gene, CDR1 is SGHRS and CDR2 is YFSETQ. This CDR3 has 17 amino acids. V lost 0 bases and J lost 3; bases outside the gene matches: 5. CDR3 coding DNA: TGCGCCAGCAGCTTGGGGCTAGCGGGAGGGCAAACAGATACGCAGTATTTT. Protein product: CASSLGLAGGQTDTQYF.

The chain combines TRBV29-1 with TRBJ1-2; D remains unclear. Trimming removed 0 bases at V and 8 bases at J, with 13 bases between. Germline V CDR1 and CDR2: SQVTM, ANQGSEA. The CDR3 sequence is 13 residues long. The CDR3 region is CSVEDGEGRGYTF. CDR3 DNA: TGCAGCGTTGAAGATGGAGAGGGTCGAGGCTACACCTTC.

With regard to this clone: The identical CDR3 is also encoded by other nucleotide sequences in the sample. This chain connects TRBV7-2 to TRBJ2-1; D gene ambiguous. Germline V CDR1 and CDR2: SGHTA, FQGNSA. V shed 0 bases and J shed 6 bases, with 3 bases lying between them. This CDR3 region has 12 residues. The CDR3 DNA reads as TGTGCCAGCAGCTTAGCGCGCAATGAGCAGTTCTTC. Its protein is CASSLARNEQFF.

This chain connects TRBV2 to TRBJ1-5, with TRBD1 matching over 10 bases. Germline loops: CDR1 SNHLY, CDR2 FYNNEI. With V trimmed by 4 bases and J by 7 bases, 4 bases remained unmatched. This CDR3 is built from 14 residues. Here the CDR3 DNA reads TGTGCCAGCAGTGGGGACAGGGGCAGACAGCCCCAGCATTTT. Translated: CASSGDRGRQPQHF.

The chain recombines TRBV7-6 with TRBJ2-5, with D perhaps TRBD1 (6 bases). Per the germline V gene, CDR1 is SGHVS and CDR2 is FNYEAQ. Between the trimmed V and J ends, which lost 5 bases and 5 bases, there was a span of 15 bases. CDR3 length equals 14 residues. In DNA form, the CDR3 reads TGTGCCAGCAGCGCCGGGACACATGTGGAGACCCAGTACTTC. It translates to CASSAGTHVETQYF.

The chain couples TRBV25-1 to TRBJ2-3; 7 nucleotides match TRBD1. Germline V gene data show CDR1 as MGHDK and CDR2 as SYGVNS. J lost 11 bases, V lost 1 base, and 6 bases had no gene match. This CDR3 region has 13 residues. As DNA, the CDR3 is TGTGCCAGCAGTGAATCCAGACAGGGCTTGCAGTATTTT. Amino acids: CASSESRQGLQYF.